This TCR beta chain was found in a study of CD8 T cells in Susac syndrome (dated by TCRdb to the late 2010s). In terms of the full investigation: Among the sequenced Susac syndrome patients, about six had clinically active disease and eight or nine were in clinical remission. Whether CD8+ T cell activation and differentiation in Susac syndrome was antigen driven was tested using repertoire sequencing. At the time of blood withdrawal, Susac syndrome patients were either therapy-naive, taking corticosteroids (with some also receiving IVIg), or on IVIg alone. The paper's findings and limits, for the study overall: The number of individuals in the TCR sequencing and HLA analysis was acknowledged as relatively small. In patients with Susac syndrome, the CD4+ T cell repertoire showed no detectable clonal expansion.

From cysteine to phenylalanine, the CDR3 is 13 amino acids long. Only CDR3 DNA remains: 39 bases, in frame from the first base. The germline V gene provides CDR1 LGHNA and CDR2 YNFKEQ. Trimming at the junction amounts to 0 bases on V and 7 bases on J, and the germline ends lie 9 bases apart. Peripheral blood CD8+ and CD4+ T cells from healthy donors, Susac syndrome patients and multiple sclerosis patients were profiled using high-throughput TCR beta sequencing. Susac syndrome patients met recently defined diagnostic criteria for definite or probable disease. Bulk CD8+ and CD4+ T cells were purified by magnetic negative isolation, while CD8+ TEMRA cells were enriched using FACS. Blood was drawn into EDTA tubes, processed within 24 hours, and PBMCs were isolated by density gradient centrifugation. PBMCs destined for TCR sequencing were cryopreserved in liquid nitrogen and later thawed in a 37 °C water bath. A purity of at least 90% was achieved for sorted or isolated CD4+, CD8+ and CD8+ TEMRA cells.

A note on this clonotype: Its target antigen remains unknown. Per-base qualities were not stored, and no clone one base away is much larger.

RNA was extracted using the RNeasy kit, and about 0.5 to 1 ug of the RNA was reverse transcribed with random hexamers. The immunoSEQ multiplex PCR assay, which covers 54 Vbeta and 13 Jbeta segments, was used to amplify TCR beta CDR3 regions. PCR amplification bias was corrected by using a synthetic template baseline for primer optimization and computational correction. The paper's processing steps were these. Reads were assigned to V, D and J genes according to IMGT and analyzed in immunoSEQ Analyzer, with only productive sequences retained. Clonality was computed as one minus Shannon entropy normalized by log2 of the number of productive unique sequences. For each patient and control, public and private clones were evaluated among the 100 most prevalent clones. Clones were defined as Susac-specific when absent from the healthy and MS cohorts, from 1,000 to 1,100 published viral clones and from other ImmuneACCESS disease sequences. Starting from the raw public reads, TCRdb applied fastp trimming at Q25, assembled clones with MiXCR and retained in-frame beta chains. Under each unique CDR3 protein, matching rows form one entry showing the most common genes and DNA. The V and J calls follow TCRdb's processing rather than the paper's. This sample is represented by about 240,000 distinct CDR3 sequences; 90% to 97% of them were singletons. The ten largest account for 0.1% of the sample.

This receptor was identified in a human donor with Susac syndrome. Rearrangement joined TRBV4-2 to TRBJ2-5; confidence is insufficient to name the D gene. The sample was CD4+ T cells from PBMCs. The CDR3 has the sequence CASSQDPSSTQYF. The sequenced DNA: TGTGCCAGCAGCCAAGATCCGTCTTCGACCCAGTACTTC.